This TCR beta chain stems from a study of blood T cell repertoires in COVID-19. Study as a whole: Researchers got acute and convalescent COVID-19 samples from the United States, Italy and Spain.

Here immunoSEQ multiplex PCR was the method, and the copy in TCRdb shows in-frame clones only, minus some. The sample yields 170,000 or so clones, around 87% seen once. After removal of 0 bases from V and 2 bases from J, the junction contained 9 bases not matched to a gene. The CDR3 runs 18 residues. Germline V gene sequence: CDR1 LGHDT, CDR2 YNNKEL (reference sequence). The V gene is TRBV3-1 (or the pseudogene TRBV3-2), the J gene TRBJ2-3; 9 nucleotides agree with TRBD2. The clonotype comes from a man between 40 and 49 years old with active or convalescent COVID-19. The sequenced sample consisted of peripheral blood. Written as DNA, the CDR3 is TGTGCCAGCAGCCAAGATGGATGGCTAGCGGGGCTCACAGATACGCAGTATTTT. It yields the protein CASSQDGWLAGLTDTQYF.